Listed below are T cell receptor beta chains from one sample, sequenced in a study of early T cells in non-severe SARS-CoV-2 infection. TCRdb reprocessed the 5' RACE reads with MiXCR, giving one entry per CDR3 protein. The table records about 50,000 distinct CDR3 sequences, less than 9.5% of them present only once. The starting material was whole blood, obtained at baseline. These receptors all stem from an adult who was a healthcare worker with PCR-confirmed SARS-CoV-2 infection or an uninfected control (not recorded which). CDR3s include the opening cysteine and the closing phenylalanine or tryptophan. Fields, in order: CDR3 protein, CDR3 DNA, V gene, D gene, clone size, J gene. A D gene is named only where the DNA matches it firmly. A row's size may be missing; if present it is once, few, many or a size class.

cdr3_aa: CATSPRDGGSGNTIYF
cdr3_nt: TGTGCCACCTCACCCAGGGACGGAGGAAGTGGAAACACCATATATTTT
v_call: TRBV6-6
d_call: .
clone_size: .
j_call: TRBJ1-3

cdr3_aa: CASSVSGLTYNEQFF
cdr3_nt: TGTGCCAGCAGTGTTAGCGGGCTTACCTACAATGAGCAGTTCTTC
v_call: TRBV6-4
d_call: TRBD2
clone_size: many
j_call: TRBJ2-1

cdr3_aa: CASSTRIRVTQYF
cdr3_nt: TGTGCCAGCTCTACTCGAATCAGGGTTACGCAGTATTTT
v_call: TRBV27
d_call: .
clone_size: many
j_call: TRBJ2-3

cdr3_aa: CASSLRTGGSYGYTF
cdr3_nt: TGTGCCAGCAGCTTAAGGACAGGGGGCAGCTATGGCTACACCTTC
v_call: TRBV6-1
d_call: TRBD1
clone_size: .
j_call: TRBJ1-2

cdr3_aa: CASTISGTEAFF
cdr3_nt: TGCGCCAGCACAATATCAGGCACTGAAGCTTTCTTT
v_call: TRBV10-2
d_call: .
clone_size: many
j_call: TRBJ1-1

cdr3_aa: CASSQVLSPPETQYF
cdr3_nt: TGTGCCAGCAGCCAAGTTTTGAGCCCTCCAGAGACCCAGTACTTC
v_call: TRBV3-1
d_call: .
clone_size: few
j_call: TRBJ2-5

cdr3_aa: CASSETGTGQPQHF
cdr3_nt: TGTGCCAGCAGTGAAACAGGGACAGGTCAGCCCCAGCATTTT
v_call: TRBV2
d_call: TRBD1
clone_size: many
j_call: TRBJ1-5

cdr3_aa: CASNPMLGNQPQHF
cdr3_nt: TGTGCCAGCAATCCAATGCTCGGCAATCAGCCCCAGCATTTT
v_call: TRBV6-1
d_call: .
clone_size: few
j_call: TRBJ1-5

cdr3_aa: CSVDQGGETQYF
cdr3_nt: TGCAGCGTTGACCAGGGGGGGGAGACCCAGTACTTC
v_call: TRBV29-1
d_call: .
clone_size: many
j_call: TRBJ2-5

cdr3_aa: CASMGTSVETQYF
cdr3_nt: TGCGCCAGCATGGGGACTAGCGTAGAGACCCAGTACTTC
v_call: TRBV4-3
d_call: TRBD2
clone_size: .
j_call: TRBJ2-5

cdr3_aa: CSANGGRTKNIQYF
cdr3_nt: TGCAGTGCCAATGGTGGGAGGACCAAAAACATTCAGTACTTC
v_call: TRBV20-1
d_call: .
clone_size: .
j_call: TRBJ2-4

cdr3_aa: CAIRGRQGGTGELFF
cdr3_nt: TGTGCCATCAGGGGAAGACAGGGGGGCACCGGGGAGCTGTTTTTT
v_call: TRBV10-3
d_call: TRBD1
clone_size: .
j_call: TRBJ2-2

cdr3_aa: CASSDRTYVSNQPQHF
cdr3_nt: TGTGCCAGCAGTGATAGGACATACGTTAGCAATCAGCCCCAGCATTTT
v_call: TRBV6-1
d_call: .
clone_size: many
j_call: TRBJ1-5

cdr3_aa: CATSRDRGETWETQYF
cdr3_nt: TGTGCCACCAGCAGAGATCGGGGGGAGACCTGGGAGACCCAGTACTTC
v_call: TRBV15
d_call: TRBD2
clone_size: few
j_call: TRBJ2-5

cdr3_aa: CASSPGTAYEQYF
cdr3_nt: TGTGCCAGTAGCCCCGGGACAGCCTACGAGCAGTACTTC
v_call: TRBV19
d_call: TRBD1
clone_size: .
j_call: TRBJ2-7

cdr3_aa: CSVEKDSGNTIYF
cdr3_nt: TGCAGCGTTGAGAAGGACTCTGGAAACACCATATATTTT
v_call: TRBV29-1
d_call: .
clone_size: .
j_call: TRBJ1-3

cdr3_aa: CSVVSGGRTDTQYF
cdr3_nt: TGCAGCGTTGTAAGCGGGGGTCGCACAGATACGCAGTATTTT
v_call: TRBV29-1
d_call: TRBD2
clone_size: few
j_call: TRBJ2-3

cdr3_aa: CASSDFGAFTEAFF
cdr3_nt: TGTGCCAGCAGTGATTTCGGGGCTTTCACTGAAGCTTTCTTT
v_call: TRBV2
d_call: .
clone_size: few
j_call: TRBJ1-1

cdr3_aa: CASSETSGGQETQYF
cdr3_nt: TGTGCCAGCAGTGAGACTAGCGGGGGCCAAGAGACCCAGTACTTC
v_call: TRBV6-1
d_call: TRBD2
clone_size: .
j_call: TRBJ2-5

cdr3_aa: CSGGLLTDTQYF
cdr3_nt: TGCAGTGGGGGACTTCTCACAGATACGCAGTATTTT
v_call: TRBV20-1
d_call: .
clone_size: few
j_call: TRBJ2-3

cdr3_aa: CSAIPGQGNTDTQYF
cdr3_nt: TGCAGTGCTATCCCGGGACAGGGAAACACAGATACGCAGTATTTT
v_call: TRBV20-1
d_call: TRBD1
clone_size: .
j_call: TRBJ2-3

cdr3_aa: CASSEQLARGEQYF
cdr3_nt: TGCGCCAGCAGCGAGCAGTTGGCCCGGGGCGAGCAGTACTTC
v_call: TRBV4-3
d_call: .
clone_size: .
j_call: TRBJ2-7

cdr3_aa: CASSLEGSSYNEQFF
cdr3_nt: TGCGCCAGCAGCTTGGAAGGATCCTCCTACAATGAGCAGTTCTTC
v_call: TRBV5-1
d_call: .
clone_size: .
j_call: TRBJ2-1

cdr3_aa: CASSPHGNEQFF
cdr3_nt: TGTGCCAGCAGTCCACATGGCAATGAGCAGTTCTTC
v_call: TRBV2
d_call: .
clone_size: few
j_call: TRBJ2-1

cdr3_aa: CASSSRGSGRNTGELFF
cdr3_nt: TGTGCCAGCAGTTCCCGAGGTAGCGGGAGGAACACCGGGGAGCTGTTTTTT
v_call: TRBV7-6
d_call: TRBD2
clone_size: few
j_call: TRBJ2-2

cdr3_aa: CSVEAPSGRYEQFF
cdr3_nt: TGCAGCGTTGAAGCCCCTAGCGGGAGATATGAGCAGTTCTTC
v_call: TRBV29-1
d_call: TRBD2
clone_size: .
j_call: TRBJ2-1

cdr3_aa: CASSPPGQGARTEAFF
cdr3_nt: TGTGCCAGCAGCCCTCCGGGACAGGGGGCGCGGACTGAAGCTTTCTTT
v_call: TRBV7-9
d_call: TRBD1
clone_size: .
j_call: TRBJ1-1

cdr3_aa: CASSNEITPGDSDMGF
cdr3_nt: TGTGCCAGCAGCAATGAGATAACCCCAGGGGACTCCGATATGGGATTC
v_call: TRBV9
d_call: .
clone_size: .
j_call: TRBJ1-2

cdr3_aa: CASRLGLAAYEQYF
cdr3_nt: TGCGCCAGCAGGCTGGGACTAGCAGCCTACGAGCAGTACTTC
v_call: TRBV5-1
d_call: TRBD2
clone_size: few
j_call: TRBJ2-7

cdr3_aa: CASSPGGSFGRNTEAFF
cdr3_nt: TGTGCCAGCTCACCAGGGGGATCATTCGGCAGGAACACTGAAGCTTTCTTT
v_call: TRBV18
d_call: .
clone_size: few
j_call: TRBJ1-1

cdr3_aa: CASSQTSGSSYEQYF
cdr3_nt: TGTGCCAGCTCCCAAACTAGCGGGAGTTCCTACGAGCAGTACTTC
v_call: TRBV18
d_call: TRBD2
clone_size: few
j_call: TRBJ2-7

cdr3_aa: CASSLGHSVHNEQFF
cdr3_nt: TGTGCCAGCAGCTTAGGACACTCCGTCCACAATGAGCAGTTCTTC
v_call: TRBV11-3
d_call: .
clone_size: many
j_call: TRBJ2-1

cdr3_aa: CASSPPAFKGEQYF
cdr3_nt: TGTGCCAGCTCACCACCGGCTTTCAAGGGCGAGCAGTACTTC
v_call: TRBV18
d_call: .
clone_size: many
j_call: TRBJ2-7

cdr3_aa: CASSPTGQKTGELFF
cdr3_nt: TGTGCCAGCAGCCCGACAGGGCAAAAGACCGGGGAGCTGTTTTTT
v_call: TRBV7-2
d_call: TRBD1
clone_size: .
j_call: TRBJ2-2

cdr3_aa: CASSKRASTSTDTQYF
cdr3_nt: TGTGCCAGCAGCAAACGGGCTAGCACGAGCACAGATACGCAGTATTTT
v_call: TRBV21-1
d_call: .
clone_size: .
j_call: TRBJ2-3

cdr3_aa: CASTRDSPYGYTF
cdr3_nt: TGTGCCAGTACCCGGGACAGTCCCTATGGCTACACCTTC
v_call: TRBV19
d_call: TRBD1
clone_size: .
j_call: TRBJ1-2

cdr3_aa: CASSSRTNSYEQYF
cdr3_nt: TGTGCCAGCAGCTCCCGGACGAACTCCTACGAGCAGTACTTC
v_call: TRBV3-1
d_call: .
clone_size: many
j_call: TRBJ2-7